This T cell receptor (beta chain) derives from a study of shared clonotypes between healthy human individuals. Overall study findings and caveats: Non-shared clonotypes had lower generation probabilities than those shared by all four donors.

Splitting of CD4+ cells produced CD45RA+ naive and CD45RA-negative memory subsets. Trimming at V came to 3 bases and at J to 3 bases, leaving 2 bases not matched to a gene. The CDR3 length is 13 residues. Germline assignment: CDR1 SGHRS and CDR2 YFSETQ. Concerning this clone: Its cognate antigen is unknown. The same CDR3 is also encoded by other DNA sequences in this sample.

An assay was performed, and its level was deep. Repertoires were generated with immunoSEQ multiplex PCR, while TCRdb's copy carries only in-frame clones and drops some. The sample lists nearly 1,000,000 clones; 76% were seen once. This sequence was found in a man younger than 35 in good health. The chain links TRBV5-1 to TRBJ2-5; 7 nucleotides line up with TRBD2. Material: memory CD4+ T cells sorted from blood. The subset: CD45RA-negative fraction. CDR3 nucleotide sequence: TGCGCCAGCAGCTACGCGGGGGAAGAGACCCAGTACTTC. The encoded protein is CASSYAGEETQYF. Based on the CDR3 plus reference TRBV5-1 and TRBJ2-5, the full variable domain is KAGVTQTPRYLIKTRGQQVTLSCSPISGHRSVSWYQQTPGQGLQFLFEYFSETQRNKGNFPGRFSGRQFSNSRSEMNVSTLELGDSALYLCASSYAGEETQYFGPGTRLLVL.